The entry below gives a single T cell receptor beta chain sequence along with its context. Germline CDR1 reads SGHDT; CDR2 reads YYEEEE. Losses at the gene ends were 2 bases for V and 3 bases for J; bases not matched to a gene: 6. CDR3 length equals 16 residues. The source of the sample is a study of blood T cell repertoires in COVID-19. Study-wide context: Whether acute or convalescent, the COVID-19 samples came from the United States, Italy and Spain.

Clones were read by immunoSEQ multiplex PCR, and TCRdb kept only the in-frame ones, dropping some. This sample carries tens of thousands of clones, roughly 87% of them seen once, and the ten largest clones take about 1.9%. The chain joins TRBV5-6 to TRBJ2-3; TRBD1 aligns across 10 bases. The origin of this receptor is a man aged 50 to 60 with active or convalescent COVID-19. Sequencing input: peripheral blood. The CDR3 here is CASSLRDRGVTDTQYF. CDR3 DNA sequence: TGTGCCAGCAGCTTAAGGGACAGGGGTGTAACAGATACGCAGTATTTT.